This T cell receptor beta chain was sequenced for a study of identical twins. TCRdb passed the 5' RACE reads through MiXCR, listing each CDR3 protein once. The data show over 600,000 distinct CDR3 sequences, around 20% seen once. Study observations and caveats: Researchers reported weaker excess twin sharing in beta out-of-frame sequences.

This CDR3 is 17 amino acids long. Unmatched junction bases numbered 13, after V lost 7 bases and J lost 5 bases. The V gene's germline CDR1 is DFQATT and CDR2 SNEGSKA (reference sequence). Of note for this clonotype: The antigen is undetermined.

These same data were also listed under a study on T cells expressing NK-cell markers. That study adds: Sequencing of TCR beta repertoires drew on sorted CD3+CD56+NKG2C+, CD3+CD56+NKG2C- and CD3+CD56-NKG2C+ T cells. In the group of eight sequenced donors, seven were HCMV-seropositive and one was seronegative.

The chain is built from TRBV20-1 and TRBJ2-3; 15 positions match TRBD2. This clonotype was obtained from a woman younger than 35 in good health. The sequenced material came from PBMCs. DNA of the CDR3: TGCAGTGGAACCCCCCCCGGACTAGCGGGGGGGAGAGATACGCAGTATTTT. It translates to CSGTPPGLAGGRDTQYF.